The table lists the clone carrying this T cell receptor beta chain with many counts. Its specificity is not known. Germline CDR1 and CDR2: SGHTA and FQGTGA. V lost 3 bases to trimming and J lost 0 bases, with 11 bases between them. CDR3 length: 16 amino acids. These data belong to a study of T cells in Graves' hyperthyroidism and ophthalmopathy. Study conclusions and caveats: The model predicted ophthalmopathy a median around 6.5 months before onset. Most expanded thyroid clonotypes above 0.001 recurred in blood.

There were TCR beta CDR3 regions amplified from RNA transcripts. Primed by the HTBI set, a first-round RT-PCR was run on the TCR CDR3. TCRdb processed the multiplex PCR reads anew with MiXCR; each CDR3 protein has one entry. Of about 640,000 distinct CDR3 sequences in the sample, approximately 14% are singletons; the top ten hold around 12%. The specimen sequenced was blood. The source is a woman between 45 and 65 years old with Graves' ophthalmopathy. This chain links TRBV7-3 with TRBJ2-2; the D gene is possibly TRBD2 (6 bases). The CDR3 coding sequence is TGTGCCAGCAGCTTTTTGGTAGCGGCGAACACCGGGGAGCTGTTTTTT. Translating it yields CASSFLVAANTGELFF.